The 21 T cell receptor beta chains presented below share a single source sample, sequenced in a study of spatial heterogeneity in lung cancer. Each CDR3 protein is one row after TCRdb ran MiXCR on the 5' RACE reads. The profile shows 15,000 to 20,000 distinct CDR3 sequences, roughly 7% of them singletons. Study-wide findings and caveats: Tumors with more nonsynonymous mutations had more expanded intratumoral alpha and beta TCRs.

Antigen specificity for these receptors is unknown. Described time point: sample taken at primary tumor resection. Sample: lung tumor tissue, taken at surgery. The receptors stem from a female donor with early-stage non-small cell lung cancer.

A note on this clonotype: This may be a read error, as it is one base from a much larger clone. CDR3 residues: CASSQVAVGSFSGNSIYF. The CDR3, as DNA: TGTGCCAGCAGCCAAGTTGCGGTCGGGAGCTTCTCTGGAAACTCCATATATTTT. The chain couples TRBV3-1 to TRBJ1-3; D ambiguous. There are 18 residues in the CDR3. Germline lookup yields CDR1 LGHDT and CDR2 YNNKEL (reference sequence).

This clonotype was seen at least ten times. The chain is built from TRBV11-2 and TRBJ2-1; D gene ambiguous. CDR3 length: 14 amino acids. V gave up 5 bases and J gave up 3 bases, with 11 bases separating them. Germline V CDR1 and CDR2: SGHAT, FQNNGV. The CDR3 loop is CASSASGYYNEQFF. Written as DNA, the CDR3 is TGTGCCAGCAGCGCGTCCGGATACTACAATGAGCAGTTCTTC.

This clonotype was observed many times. In DNA form, the CDR3 reads TGCAGTGCCTTAACGACTAGCGGCTTTGGGGAGACCCAGTACTTC. Its translation: CSALTTSGFGETQYF. The chain links TRBV20-1 to TRBJ2-5; 9 bases map to TRBD2. Germline CDR1 DFQATT, CDR2 SNEGSKA (reference sequence). This CDR3 comprises 15 residues. V dropped 6 bases and J dropped 5; count of bases not matched to a gene: 13.

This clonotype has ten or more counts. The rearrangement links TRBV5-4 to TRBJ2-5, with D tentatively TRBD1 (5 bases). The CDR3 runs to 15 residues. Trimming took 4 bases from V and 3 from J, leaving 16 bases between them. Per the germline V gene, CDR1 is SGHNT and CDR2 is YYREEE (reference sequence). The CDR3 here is CASSPSGAPKETQYF. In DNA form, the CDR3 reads TGTGCCAGCAGCCCCAGTGGGGCGCCCAAAGAGACCCAGTACTTC.

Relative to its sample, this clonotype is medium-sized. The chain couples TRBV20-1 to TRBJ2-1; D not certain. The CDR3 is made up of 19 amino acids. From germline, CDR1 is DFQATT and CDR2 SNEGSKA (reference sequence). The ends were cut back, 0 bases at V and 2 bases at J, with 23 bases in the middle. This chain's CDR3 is CSARESRPGRVTPYNEQFF. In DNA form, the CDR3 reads TGCAGTGCTAGAGAGAGCCGCCCGGGTCGGGTCACTCCCTACAATGAGCAGTTCTTC.

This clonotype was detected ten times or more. The DNA for the CDR3 is TGTGCCAGCAGTTACGGGACGGCCACTGAAGCTTTCTTT. Its translation is CASSYGTATEAFF. The chain joins TRBV6-5 to TRBJ1-1; tentatively, D is TRBD1 (5 bases). This CDR3 contains 13 residues. Germline lookup yields CDR1 MNHEY and CDR2 SVGAGI. V lost 2 bases and J lost 4, with 8 bases in between.

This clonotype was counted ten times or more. CDR3 DNA: TGTGCCAGCAGTGAAGCGATGGGTCGGCAGCCCCAGCATTTT. Amino acids: CASSEAMGRQPQHF. The genes are TRBV2 and TRBJ1-5; D remains unclear. The CDR3 has 14 amino acids. The germline V and J ends were trimmed by 0 bases and 7 bases, with 10 bases remaining between them. Germline V gene lookup returns CDR1 SNHLY and CDR2 FYNNEI. The whole variable domain, filled in from reference TRBV2 and TRBJ1-5, reads EPEVTQTPSHQVTQMGQEVILRCVPISNHLYFYWYRQILGQKVEFLVSFYNNEISEKSEIFDDQFSVERPDGSNFTLKIRSTKLEDSAMYFCASSEAMGRQPQHFGDGTRLSIL.

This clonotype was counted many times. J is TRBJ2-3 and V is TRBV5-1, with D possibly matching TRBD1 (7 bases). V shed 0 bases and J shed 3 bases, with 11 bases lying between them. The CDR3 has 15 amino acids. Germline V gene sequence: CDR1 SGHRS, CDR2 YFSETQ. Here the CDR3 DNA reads TGCGCCAGCAGCTTGGCAGGGGGGAGGACAGATACGCAGTATTTT. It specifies CASSLAGGRTDTQYF.

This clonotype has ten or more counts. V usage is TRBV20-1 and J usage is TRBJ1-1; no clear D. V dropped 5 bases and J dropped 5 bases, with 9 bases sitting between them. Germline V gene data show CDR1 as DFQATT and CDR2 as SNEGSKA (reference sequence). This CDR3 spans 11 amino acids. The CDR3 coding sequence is TGCAGTGCTCCGGGAAGAACTGAAGCTTTCTTT. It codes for CSAPGRTEAFF.

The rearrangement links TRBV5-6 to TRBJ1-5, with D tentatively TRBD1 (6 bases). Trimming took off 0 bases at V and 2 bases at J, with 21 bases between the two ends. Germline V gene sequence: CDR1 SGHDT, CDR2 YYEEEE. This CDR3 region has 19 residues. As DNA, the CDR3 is TGTGCCAGCAGCTTGGAAGGTGGCAGGGGAGCCCCAGGCAATCAGCCCCAGCATTTT. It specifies CASSLEGGRGAPGNQPQHF.

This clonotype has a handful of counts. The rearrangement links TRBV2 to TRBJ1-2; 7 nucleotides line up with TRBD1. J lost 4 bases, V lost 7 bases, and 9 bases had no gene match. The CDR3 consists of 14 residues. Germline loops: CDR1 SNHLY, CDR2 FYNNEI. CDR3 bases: TGTGCCAGCAAACGAACAGGGGAGGGCTATGGCTACACCTTC. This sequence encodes CASKRTGEGYGYTF.

The CDR3 here is CASSSSDANTEAFF. CDR3 nucleotides: TGTGCCAGCAGCTCGTCGGACGCGAACACTGAAGCTTTCTTT. The chain links TRBV5-5 to TRBJ1-1; D is unclear. CDR1 and CDR2 (germline): SGHKS, YYEKEE (reference sequence). Between the trimmed V and J ends, which lost 3 bases and 1 base, there was a span of 10 bases. CDR3 length: 14 amino acids.

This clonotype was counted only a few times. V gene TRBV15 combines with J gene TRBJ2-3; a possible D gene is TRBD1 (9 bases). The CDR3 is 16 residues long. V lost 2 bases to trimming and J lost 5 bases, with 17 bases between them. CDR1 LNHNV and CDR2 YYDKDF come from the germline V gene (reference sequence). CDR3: CATSRRGGTGLDTQYF. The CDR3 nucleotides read TGTGCCACCAGCAGACGGGGGGGGACAGGGCTAGATACGCAGTATTTT. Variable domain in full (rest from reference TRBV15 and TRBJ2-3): DAMVIQNPRYQVTQFGKPVTLSCSQTLNHNVMYWYQQKSSQAPKLLFHYYDKDFNNEADTPDNFQSRRPNTSFCFLDIRSPGLGDTAMYLCATSRRGGTGLDTQYFGPGTRLTVL.

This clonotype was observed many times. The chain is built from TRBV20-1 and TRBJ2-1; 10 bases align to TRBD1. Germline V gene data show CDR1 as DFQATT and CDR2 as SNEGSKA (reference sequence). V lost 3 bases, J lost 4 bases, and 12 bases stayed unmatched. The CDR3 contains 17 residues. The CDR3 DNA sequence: TGCAGTGCTAGCTCCGACCTTCCGGGACAGGGGTACAATGAGCAGTTCTTC. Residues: CSASSDLPGQGYNEQFF.

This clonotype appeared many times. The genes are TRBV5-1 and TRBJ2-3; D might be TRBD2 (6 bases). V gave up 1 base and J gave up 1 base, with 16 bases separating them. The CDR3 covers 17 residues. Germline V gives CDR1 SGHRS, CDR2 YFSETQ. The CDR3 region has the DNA TGCGCCAGCAGCTTGACAACACTAGCTTCCCGCACAGATACGCAGTATTTT. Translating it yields CASSLTTLASRTDTQYF.

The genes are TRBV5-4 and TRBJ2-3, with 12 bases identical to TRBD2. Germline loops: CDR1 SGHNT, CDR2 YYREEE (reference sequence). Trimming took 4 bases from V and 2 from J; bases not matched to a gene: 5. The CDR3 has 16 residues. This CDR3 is CASSHGLAGYTDTQYF. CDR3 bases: TGTGCCAGCAGCCATGGACTAGCGGGATACACAGATACGCAGTATTTT. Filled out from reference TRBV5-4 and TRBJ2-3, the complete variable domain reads ETGVTQSPTHLIKTRGQQVTLRCSSQSGHNTVSWYQQALGQGPQFIFQYYREEENGRGNFPPRFSGLQFPNYSSELNVNALELDDSALYLCASSHGLAGYTDTQYFGPGTRLTVL.

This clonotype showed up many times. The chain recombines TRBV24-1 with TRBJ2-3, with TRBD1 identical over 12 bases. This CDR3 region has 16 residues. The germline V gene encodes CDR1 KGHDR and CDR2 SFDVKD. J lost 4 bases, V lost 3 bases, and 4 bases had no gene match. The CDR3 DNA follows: TGTGCCACCAGTGATGCCGGGACAGGGGGCGCAGATACGCAGTATTTT. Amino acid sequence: CATSDAGTGGADTQYF.

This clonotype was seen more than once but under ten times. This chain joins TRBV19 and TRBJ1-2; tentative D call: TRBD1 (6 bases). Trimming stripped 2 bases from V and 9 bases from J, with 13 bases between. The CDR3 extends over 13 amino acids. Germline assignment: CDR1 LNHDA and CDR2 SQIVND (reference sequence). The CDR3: CASSIRAGTSYTF. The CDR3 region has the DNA TGTGCCAGTAGTATAAGGGCAGGGACAAGCTACACCTTC. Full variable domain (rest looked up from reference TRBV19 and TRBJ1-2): DGGITQSPKYLFRKEGQNVTLSCEQNLNHDAMYWYRQDPGQGLRLIYYSQIVNDFQKGDIAEGYSVSREKKESFPLTVTSAQKNPTAFYLCASSIRAGTSYTFGSGTRLTVV.

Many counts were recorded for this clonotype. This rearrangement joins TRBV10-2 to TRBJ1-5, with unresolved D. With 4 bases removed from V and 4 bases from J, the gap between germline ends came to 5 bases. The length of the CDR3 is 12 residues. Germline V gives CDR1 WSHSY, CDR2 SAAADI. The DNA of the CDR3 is TGCGCCAGCAGTGCCGGTAATCAGCCCCAGCATTTT. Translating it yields CASSAGNQPQHF.

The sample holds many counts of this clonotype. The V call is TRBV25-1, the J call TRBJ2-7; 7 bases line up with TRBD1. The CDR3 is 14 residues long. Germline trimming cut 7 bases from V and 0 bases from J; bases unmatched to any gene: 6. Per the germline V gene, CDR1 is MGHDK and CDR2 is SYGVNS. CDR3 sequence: CASTRDSLSYEQYF. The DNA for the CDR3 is TGTGCCAGCACACGGGACAGTCTCTCCTACGAGCAGTACTTC.

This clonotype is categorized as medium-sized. The CDR3 nucleotides are TGCGCCAGCAGCTTGCTAAGCCGGGACAGGGCGCCCACCGGGGAGCTGTTTTTT. Translated, it gives CASSLLSRDRAPTGELFF. The rearrangement links TRBV5-1 to TRBJ2-2, with 9 bases identical to TRBD1. Unmatched junction bases numbered 11, after V lost 1 base and J lost 4 bases. The CDR3 has 18 residues. From germline, CDR1 is SGHRS and CDR2 YFSETQ. The whole variable domain, filled in from reference TRBV5-1 and TRBJ2-2, reads KAGVTQTPRYLIKTRGQQVTLSCSPISGHRSVSWYQQTPGQGLQFLFEYFSETQRNKGNFPGRFSGRQFSNSRSEMNVSTLELGDSALYLCASSLLSRDRAPTGELFFGEGSRLTVL.